The 23 T cell receptor beta chains below all came from one sample that was sequenced in a study of cytomegalovirus exposure and HLA in healthy donors (TCRdb year 2017). Preparation of the library involved the immunoSEQ multiplex PCR assay. For the multiplex PCR, a mixture combining 60 forward primers for TCR Vbeta segments and 13 reverse primers for TCR Jbeta segments was used. TCRdb mirrors the immuneACCESS table, restricted to in-frame sequences. Some clones are absent from its copies; in checked studies, under half trace to an unresolved V gene, and the reason for the others is unknown. This sample lists 100,000 to 150,000 clones; 65% to 80% were detected once. Together, the top ten hold approximately 1.6% of the sample. The source material was PBMCs. These receptors all stem from a woman aged 18-35 years in good health and CMV-seronegative.

The rearrangement uses TRBV9 and TRBJ2-1; 7 bases match TRBD2. The CDR3 totals 12 residues. Germline-derived CDR1 and CDR2 are SGDLS and YYNGEE. The junction had 2 bases not matched to a gene; V was cut back by 3 bases and J by 8 bases. The CDR3 spells CASSGSGYEQFF. CDR3 sequence (DNA): TGTGCCAGCAGCGGTAGCGGGTATGAGCAGTTCTTC.

There are a few counts of this clone. Other DNA sequences in the sample encode the same CDR3. V and J are TRBV6-6 and TRBJ1-3; D is undetermined. Trimming removed 6 bases from V and 4 bases from J, with 7 bases in between. Germline V gene lookup returns CDR1 MNHNY and CDR2 SVGAGI (reference sequence). The CDR3 length is 12 residues. The CDR3, as DNA: TGTGCCAGCAGGGAGGGAGGAAACACCATATATTTT. Translation gives CASREGGNTIYF.

This sequence joins TRBV6-1 and TRBJ2-1; 10 positions match TRBD2. The CDR3 runs to 15 residues. J was trimmed by 7 bases and V by 6 bases; bases with no gene match: 9. CDR1 and CDR2 (germline): MNHNS, SASEGT. The CDR3 reads CASRALAGGSNEQFF. In nucleotides, the CDR3 is TGTGCCAGCAGAGCCTTAGCGGGAGGTTCTAATGAGCAGTTCTTC.

The chain is built from TRBV14 and TRBJ2-5; the match to TRBD2 covers 12 bases. After removal of 0 bases from V and 11 bases from J, the junction contained 10 bases not matched to a gene. Germline V CDR1 and CDR2: SGHDN, FVKESK. The CDR3 is 16 amino acids. For the CDR3, the DNA is TGTGCCAGCAGCCAAGATGGGTCTAGCGGGAGGGCCCCGCAGTACTTC. Translation gives CASSQDGSSGRAPQYF.

V usage is TRBV5-1 and J usage is TRBJ2-5; perhaps TRBD1 as D (6 bases). Trimming removed 1 base at V and 3 bases at J, with 13 bases between. This CDR3 contains 15 residues. Germline values: CDR1 SGHRS, CDR2 YFSETQ. The DNA for the CDR3 is TGCGCCAGCAGCTTGACAGGGTGGGGCGAAGAGACCCAGTACTTC. Its protein is CASSLTGWGEETQYF.

This clone was detected only once. The chain employs TRBV18 and TRBJ1-1, with no clear D. The CDR3 sequence is 13 residues long. Germline assignment: CDR1 KGHSH and CDR2 LQKENI. Trimming took 2 bases from V and 1 from J, leaving 5 bases between them. CDR3 protein: CASSPSGNTEAFF. The CDR3 region has the DNA TGTGCCAGCTCACCATCGGGGAACACTGAAGCTTTCTTT.

The chain uses TRBV7-9 and TRBJ1-5; D perhaps matches TRBD1 (5 bases). The CDR3 covers 16 residues. V shed 5 bases and J shed 7 bases, with 21 bases lying between them. Germline lookup yields CDR1 SEHNR and CDR2 FQNEAQ (reference sequence). CDR3 residues: CASSPLKGGDGQPQHF. For the CDR3, the DNA is TGTGCCAGCAGCCCGCTTAAAGGAGGGGACGGACAGCCCCAGCATTTT.

CDR3 sequence reads: CAIGQGISGANVLTF. CDR3 nucleotide sequence: TGTGCCATCGGACAGGGAATCTCTGGGGCCAACGTCCTGACTTTC. The chain carries TRBV10-3 and TRBJ2-6; TRBD1 matches 8 bases. The CDR3 spans 15 residues. V gave up 8 bases and J gave up 0 bases; unmatched junction bases: 3. CDR1 is ENHRY and CDR2 is SYGVKD in the germline V gene.

V and J are TRBV30 and TRBJ1-5; D not certain. The germline V gene encodes CDR1 GTSNPN and CDR2 SVGIG (reference sequence). The CDR3 extends over 14 amino acids. V lost 4 bases and J 3 bases, leaving 13 bases between the germline ends. The CDR3 here is CAWTAGDVNQPQHF. As DNA, the CDR3 is TGTGCCTGGACGGCCGGAGACGTCAATCAGCCCCAGCATTTT.

The CDR3 reads CASSLDHEYEQFF. The CDR3 DNA reads TGTGCCAGCAGCTTAGATCATGAGTATGAGCAGTTCTTC. This chain connects TRBV11-2 to TRBJ2-1; D uncertain. The CDR3 has 13 residues. The germline V gene encodes CDR1 SGHAT and CDR2 FQNNGV. Trimming cost V 0 bases and J 8 bases, with 8 bases left between them.

The chain joins TRBV5-6 to TRBJ1-3; D is unresolved. This CDR3 is built from 15 residues. Germline CDR1 SGHDT, CDR2 YYEEEE. V lost 0 bases and J 0 bases, leaving 7 bases between the germline ends. CDR3 amino acids: CASSLATGSGNTIYF. The CDR3 DNA reads TGTGCCAGCAGCTTGGCCACCGGCTCTGGAAACACCATATATTTT.

This rearrangement joins TRBV5-1 to TRBJ1-1; 9 bases align to TRBD1. The ends lost 4 bases at V and 1 base at J; junction bases unmatched: 5. CDR3 length: 15 amino acids. Germline V gene lookup returns CDR1 SGHRS and CDR2 YFSETQ. The CDR3 region is CASSRDRDTNTEAFF. In nucleotides, the CDR3 is TGCGCCAGCAGCCGGGACAGGGATACGAACACTGAAGCTTTCTTT.

The rearrangement joins TRBV7-9 to TRBJ2-7, with TRBD2 identical over 7 bases. Per germline, CDR1 SEHNR and CDR2 FQNEAQ (reference sequence). CDR3 length: 12 residues. V was clipped by 8 bases and J by 1 base; unmatched bases: 2. CDR3 region: CASAGESYEQYF. The CDR3 DNA is TGTGCCAGCGCGGGAGAGTCCTACGAGCAGTACTTC.

This chain uses TRBV5-1 with TRBJ1-2, with D possibly matching TRBD1 (5 bases). There are 14 residues in the CDR3. Germline CDR1 and CDR2: SGHRS and YFSETQ. With 4 bases removed from V and 3 bases from J, the gap between germline ends came to 13 bases. The CDR3 spells CASSPNPGDYGYTF. The CDR3 region has the DNA TGCGCCAGCAGCCCGAATCCGGGGGACTATGGCTACACCTTC.

The J gene is TRBJ1-1, the V gene TRBV10-2, with a tentative D call TRBD1 (5 bases). In germline, CDR1 is WSHSY, CDR2 SAAADI. This CDR3 region has 14 residues. V was clipped by 3 bases and J by 6 bases, with 14 bases between them. CDR3 DNA: TGCGCCAGCAGTGAATCAGGGTCGCAGGCTGAAGCTTTCTTT. Residues: CASSESGSQAEAFF.

The gene calls are TRBV11-2 and TRBJ2-7; D possibly corresponds to TRBD1 (6 bases). V shed 3 bases and J shed 2 bases, with 11 bases lying between them. The CDR3 is 14 amino acids. Germline CDR1 SGHAT, CDR2 FQNNGV. The CDR3: CASSFRDKAYEQYF. In nucleotides, the CDR3 is TGTGCCAGCAGCTTCCGGGACAAAGCCTACGAGCAGTACTTC.

This clone was counted once. The rearrangement uses TRBV2 and TRBJ1-2; D is unresolved. V gave up 5 bases and J gave up 5 bases, with 24 bases separating them. CDR1 and CDR2 from the germline V gene are SNHLY and FYNNEI. CDR3 length: 17 amino acids. The CDR3 loop reads CASSNWENLSTMYGYTF. The CDR3 DNA sequence: TGTGCCAGCAGTAACTGGGAGAACCTTAGTACTATGTATGGCTACACCTTC.

J is TRBJ1-2 and V is TRBV6-6, with TRBD1 identical over 7 bases. Trimming removed 7 bases from V and 5 bases from J; junction bases left unmatched: 10. The germline V gene has CDR1 MNHNY and CDR2 SVGAGI (reference sequence). This CDR3 is built from 14 residues. CDR3 protein: CASIPGQLPYGYTF. DNA for the CDR3: TGTGCCAGCATCCCGGGACAGCTACCGTATGGCTACACCTTC.

This clone was seen once. V and J are TRBV10-3 and TRBJ1-5; D is uncertain. CDR3 size: 13 residues. Germline V gene lookup returns CDR1 ENHRY and CDR2 SYGVKD. V was trimmed by 7 bases and J by 3 bases, leaving 10 bases between them. CDR3 DNA: TGTGCCATCACCTATTCCCCCAATCAGCCCCAGCATTTT. It yields the protein CAITYSPNQPQHF.

The chain combines TRBV19 with TRBJ2-5; TRBD2 might be the D (6 bases). The CDR3 extends over 13 amino acids. The ends were cut back, 3 bases at V and 2 bases at J, with 7 bases in the middle. Germline-derived CDR1 and CDR2 are LNHDA and SQIVND (reference sequence). CDR3 in DNA: TGTGCCAGTAGTATCCGGGAGCAAGAGACCCAGTACTTC. Translated, it gives CASSIREQETQYF.

This chain connects TRBV7-9 to TRBJ1-1; 9 bases are a match to TRBD1. Germline trimming cut 3 bases from V and 7 bases from J; bases unmatched to any gene: 6. Germline V gene data show CDR1 as SEHNR and CDR2 as FQNEAQ (reference sequence). The CDR3 totals 14 residues. The CDR3 nucleotides are TGTGCCAGCAGCTTTACCGGGACAGGGATTGAAGCTTTCTTT. As protein: CASSFTGTGIEAFF.

The CDR3 protein is CASSSRQGGAEKLFF. The CDR3 DNA follows: TGTGCCAGCAGCTCAAGACAGGGTGGGGCTGAAAAACTGTTTTTT. The chain joins TRBV13 to TRBJ1-4, with TRBD1 identical over 7 bases. With V trimmed by 4 bases and J by 7 bases, 9 bases remained unmatched. From germline, CDR1 is PRHDT and CDR2 FYEKMQ (reference sequence). The length of the CDR3 is 15 residues.

V gene TRBV28 combines with J gene TRBJ2-7; 7 bases map to TRBD1. V dropped 1 base and J dropped 8; count of bases not matched to a gene: 8. This CDR3 is 14 amino acids long. Per germline, CDR1 MDHEN and CDR2 SYDVKM. The CDR3: CASSLSSGDRKQYF. The CDR3 bases are TGTGCCAGCAGTTTATCCTCAGGGGACAGAAAGCAGTACTTC.